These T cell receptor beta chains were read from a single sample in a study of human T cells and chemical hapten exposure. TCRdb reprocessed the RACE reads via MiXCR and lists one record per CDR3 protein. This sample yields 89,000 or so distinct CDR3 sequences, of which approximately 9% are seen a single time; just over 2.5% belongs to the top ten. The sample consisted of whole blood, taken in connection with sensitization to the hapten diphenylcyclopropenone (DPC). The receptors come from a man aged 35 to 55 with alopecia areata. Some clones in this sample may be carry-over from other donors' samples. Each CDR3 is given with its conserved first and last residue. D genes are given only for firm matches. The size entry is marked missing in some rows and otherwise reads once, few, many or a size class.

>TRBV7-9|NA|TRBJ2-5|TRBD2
CASSPTPRSGRAGEETQYF
TGTGCCAGCAGCCCAACCCCCAGGAGCGGGAGGGCCGGGGAAGAGACCCAGTACTTC
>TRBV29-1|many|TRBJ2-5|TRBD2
CSVDLAGGSETQYF
TGCAGCGTTGACCTAGCGGGAGGTAGTGAGACCCAGTACTTC
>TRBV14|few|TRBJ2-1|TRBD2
CASSQRRSGRAKFF
TGTGCCAGCAGCCAACGACGGAGCGGGAGGGCCAAGTTCTTC
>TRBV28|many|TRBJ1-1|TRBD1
CASSLGGQVVVAFF
TGTGCCAGCAGTTTGGGGGGACAGGTGGTAGTAGCTTTCTTT
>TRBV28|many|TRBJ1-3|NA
CASSPLTGFGNTIYF
TGTGCCAGCAGTCCCCTCACGGGTTTTGGAAACACCATATATTTT
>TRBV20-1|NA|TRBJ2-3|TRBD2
CSAISGTTILDTQYF
TGCAGTGCTATAAGCGGGACTACCATTCTGGATACGCAGTATTTT
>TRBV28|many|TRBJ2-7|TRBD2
CASGIWGGTSGSDEQYF
TGTGCCAGCGGGATCTGGGGGGGGACTAGCGGGAGCGACGAGCAGTACTTC
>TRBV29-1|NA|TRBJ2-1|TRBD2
CSVDRGGNEQFF
TGCAGCGTTGACCGGGGGGGGAATGAGCAGTTCTTC
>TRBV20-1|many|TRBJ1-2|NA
CSQTGINREDIGRIYGYTF
TGCAGTCAAACCGGCATAAATAGGGAGGACATAGGACGAATATATGGCTACACCTTC
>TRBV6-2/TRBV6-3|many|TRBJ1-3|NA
CASSDPTNAIYF
TGTGCCAGCAGTGATCCGACCAATGCCATATATTTT
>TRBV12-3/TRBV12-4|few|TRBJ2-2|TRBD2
CASRVAGGTGELFF
TGTGCCAGCAGGGTAGCGGGAGGAACCGGGGAGCTGTTTTTT
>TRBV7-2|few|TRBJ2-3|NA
CASSRKETWALGTDTQYF
TGTGCCAGCAGCCGAAAAGAGACCTGGGCATTAGGGACAGATACGCAGTATTTT
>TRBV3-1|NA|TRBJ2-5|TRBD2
CASSRTSGLETQYF
TGTGCCAGCAGCAGGACTAGCGGGTTAGAGACCCAGTACTTC
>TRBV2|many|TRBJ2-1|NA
CASSDVGRDWEQFF
TGTGCCAGCAGTGACGTGGGGCGAGACTGGGAGCAGTTCTTC